Following are 26 T cell receptor beta chains from one sample sequenced in a study of identifying expanded T cells in peripheral blood. This table comes from immunoSEQ multiplex PCR, and its TCRdb copy is limited to in-frame clones, with some not included. The repertoire holds roughly 100,000 clones, with 88% as singletons. The sequenced sample consisted of blood. All receptors derive from a person aged 18 to 75 in good health.

The chain joins TRBV5-4 to TRBJ2-2; the D is unclear. The CDR3 is made up of 16 amino acids. V was shortened by 0 bases and J by 7 bases, with 16 bases between the two germline ends. Looked up from germline, CDR1 is SGHNT and CDR2 is YYREEE (reference sequence). The CDR3 DNA reads as TGTGCCAGCAGCTTGGCGAACGTGGGCCAGAACGGGGAGCTGTTTTTT. It specifies CASSLANVGQNGELFF.

The CDR3 loop is CASSSGVLDTKETQYF. In nucleotides, the CDR3 is TGTGCCAGCAGCTCAGGGGTCTTGGATACGAAAGAGACCCAGTACTTC. The V call is TRBV7-9, the J call TRBJ2-5, with D maybe TRBD1 (6 bases). Germline V CDR1 and CDR2: SEHNR, FQNEAQ (reference sequence). The CDR3 sequence is 16 residues long. V shed 4 bases and J shed 3 bases, with 18 bases lying between them.

V usage is TRBV18 and J usage is TRBJ1-2; no firm D call. V lost 0 bases and J lost 7, with 18 bases in between. Germline V gene lookup returns CDR1 KGHSH and CDR2 LQKENI. The CDR3 runs 16 residues. The CDR3 sequence is CASSPPNRIPVSGYTF. CDR3 nucleotide sequence: TGTGCCAGCTCACCACCCAATAGGATTCCTGTCTCTGGCTACACCTTC.

The V call is TRBV4-1, the J call TRBJ2-5; D might be TRBD1 (5 bases). V lost 4 bases, J lost 3 bases, and 15 bases lay in between. The CDR3 contains 15 residues. Germline CDR1 is MGHRA and CDR2 is YSYEKL. The CDR3 loop is CASSPRARQKETQYF. CDR3 sequence (DNA): TGCGCCAGCAGCCCCCGTGCTAGACAGAAAGAGACCCAGTACTTC.

The chain has TRBV15 and TRBJ2-1, with 8 nucleotides matching TRBD2. The germline V gene encodes CDR1 LNHNV and CDR2 YYDKDF (reference sequence). With 3 bases clipped from V and 9 bases from J, the junction kept 4 bases outside the gene matches. The CDR3 totals 13 residues. CDR3 residues: CATSRTSAGEQFF. The DNA for the CDR3 is TGTGCCACCAGCAGGACTAGCGCAGGTGAGCAGTTCTTC.

This clone appeared a few times. The V call is TRBV10-2, the J call TRBJ2-7; D is uncertain. Trimming removed 3 bases from V and 0 bases from J, with 9 bases in between. CDR1 and CDR2 from the germline V gene are WSHSY and SAAADI. The CDR3 sequence is 14 residues long. The CDR3 loop reads CASSDSQSSYEQYF. Written as DNA, the CDR3 is TGCGCCAGCAGTGACTCCCAGAGCTCCTACGAGCAGTACTTC.

The gene calls are TRBV6-1 and TRBJ1-1; a possible D gene is TRBD1 (5 bases). CDR3 length: 14 amino acids. Germline V gives CDR1 MNHNS, CDR2 SASEGT. Trimming pared 6 bases from V and 1 base from J, leaving 12 bases between. CDR3 loop: CASRRDRQNTEAFF. CDR3 sequence (DNA): TGTGCCAGCAGGAGGGACCGGCAGAACACTGAAGCTTTCTTT.

The rearrangement uses TRBV10-1 and TRBJ2-7, with 11 positions matching TRBD2. Trimming took 10 bases from V and 5 from J; bases not matched to a gene: 7. This CDR3 has 13 amino acids. Per the germline V gene, CDR1 is WNHNN and CDR2 is SYGVQD (reference sequence). CDR3 sequence (DNA): TGCGCCACGATAGCGGGGGGGCCGGACGAGCAGTACTTC. Translation gives CATIAGGPDEQYF.

This chain joins TRBV7-7 and TRBJ2-3; D may be TRBD1 (5 bases). Trimming removed 5 bases from V and 2 bases from J, with 8 bases in between. Germline V gene lookup returns CDR1 SSHAT and CDR2 FNYEAQ (reference sequence). The CDR3 totals 13 residues. CDR3 in amino acids: CASSNGATDTQYF. DNA for the CDR3: TGTGCCAGCAGCAATGGGGCCACAGATACGCAGTATTTT.

The chain joins TRBV10-3 to TRBJ2-6, with 7 bases aligning to TRBD1. Germline loops: CDR1 ENHRY, CDR2 SYGVKD. This CDR3 comprises 17 residues. The ends lost 7 bases at V and 0 bases at J; junction bases unmatched: 9. The CDR3 bases are TGTGCCATCATCTCAGTCAGGGGGAGCTCTGGGGCCAACGTCCTGACTTTC. Amino acid sequence: CAIISVRGSSGANVLTF.

The chain carries TRBV19 and TRBJ2-7; 7 positions agree with TRBD1. Germline CDR1 LNHDA, CDR2 SQIVND (reference sequence). J lost 2 bases, V lost 5 bases, and 9 bases had no gene match. The CDR3 contains 15 residues. The CDR3 DNA sequence: TGTGCCAGTAGTCTTACAGGGGCAGGGACCTACGAGCAGTACTTC. Its protein product is CASSLTGAGTYEQYF.

The chain links TRBV10-1 to TRBJ1-1; TRBD1 matches 8 bases. Germline V gives CDR1 WNHNN, CDR2 SYGVQD (reference sequence). The junction had 6 bases not matched to a gene; V was cut back by 8 bases and J by 4 bases. The CDR3 has 13 residues. CDR3 amino acids: CASAGTGATEAFF. The CDR3 DNA follows: TGCGCCAGCGCCGGGACAGGTGCCACTGAAGCTTTCTTT.

The chain joins TRBV6-5 to TRBJ2-7; maybe TRBD2 (6 bases). V was shortened by 0 bases and J by 5 bases, with 14 bases between the two germline ends. Germline CDR1 MNHEY, CDR2 SVGAGI. The CDR3 extends over 15 amino acids. The CDR3 protein is CASSYSYGDFNEQYF. In DNA form, the CDR3 reads TGTGCCAGCAGTTACTCGTACGGGGACTTTAACGAGCAGTACTTC.

This chain connects TRBV7-8 to TRBJ2-3; either TRBD1 or TRBD2 may supply D (5 bases each). This CDR3 region has 14 residues. V lost 3 bases, J lost 2 bases, and 9 bases lay in between. Per the germline V gene, CDR1 is SGHVS and CDR2 is FQNEAQ. In nucleotides, the CDR3 is TGTGCCAGCAGCTTGGGGACCTACACAGATACGCAGTATTTT. As protein: CASSLGTYTDTQYF. Complete variable domain (other parts from reference TRBV7-8 and TRBJ2-3): GAGVSQSPRYKVAKRGQDVALRCDPISGHVSLFWYQQALGQGPEFLTYFQNEAQLDKSGLPSDRFFAERPEGSVSTLKIQRTQQEDSAVYLCASSLGTYTDTQYFGPGTRLTVL.

This sequence joins TRBV7-6 and TRBJ2-5; 16 bases are shared with TRBD2. The CDR3 totals 17 residues. V lost 5 bases and J lost 4; bases outside the gene matches: 7. The V gene's germline CDR1 is SGHVS and CDR2 FNYEAQ. The CDR3, as DNA: TGTGCCAGCAGCGAGGGACTAGCGGGAGGGCCTGGAGAGACCCAGTACTTC. This gives the protein CASSEGLAGGPGETQYF.

The chain joins TRBV28 to TRBJ2-7, with unresolved D. V shed 3 bases and J shed 4 bases, with 10 bases lying between them. Germline-derived CDR1 and CDR2 are MDHEN and SYDVKM. This CDR3 is built from 13 residues. The CDR3 region has the DNA TGTGCCAGCAGTTTGGGCAGAGCGTACGAGCAGTACTTC. Translation: CASSLGRAYEQYF.

This chain connects TRBV2 to TRBJ1-5; D is ambiguous. Germline lookup yields CDR1 SNHLY and CDR2 FYNNEI. The length of the CDR3 is 12 residues. The V end lost 3 bases, the J end lost 4 bases, and 4 bases lay between the germline ends. The DNA for the CDR3 is TGTGCCAGCAGTGACCAAAATCAGCCCCAGCATTTT. This codes for CASSDQNQPQHF.

The chain employs TRBV5-4 and TRBJ1-5; D might be TRBD1 (5 bases). Trimming cost V 3 bases and J 0 bases, with 10 bases left between them. Germline loops: CDR1 SGHNT, CDR2 YYREEE (reference sequence). This CDR3 is built from 15 residues. The CDR3 DNA reads TGTGCCAGCAGCTCGGGAGGGGATAGCAATCAGCCCCAGCATTTT. Its protein is CASSSGGDSNQPQHF.

CDR3 nucleotides: TGTGCCAGTGGCCCCCGGGAAACTAGCACAGATACGCAGTATTTT. Translating gives CASGPRETSTDTQYF. The rearrangement joins TRBV2 to TRBJ2-3, with D possibly TRBD2 on 5 matching bases. V shed 9 bases and J shed 0 bases, with 16 bases lying between them. This CDR3 is 15 amino acids long. In germline, CDR1 is SNHLY, CDR2 FYNNEI.

The chain uses TRBV7-9 and TRBJ2-1; the match to TRBD1 covers 7 bases. With V trimmed by 5 bases and J by 6 bases, 13 bases remained unmatched. CDR1 SEHNR and CDR2 FQNEAQ come from the germline V gene (reference sequence). CDR3 size: 16 residues. CDR3 in DNA: TGTGCCAGCAGCACCCCGACAGGGCCGCCCGGCAATGAGCAGTTCTTC. Translated, it gives CASSTPTGPPGNEQFF.

The rearrangement uses TRBV7-9 and TRBJ1-4; unclear D gene. Looked up from germline, CDR1 is SEHNR and CDR2 is FQNEAQ (reference sequence). V lost 5 bases and J 3 bases, leaving 10 bases between the germline ends. This CDR3 region has 14 residues. CDR3 DNA sequence: TGTGCCAGCAGCCCTGGTGGATCTAATGAAAAACTGTTTTTT. This sequence encodes CASSPGGSNEKLFF.

As DNA, the CDR3 is TGTGCCAGCAGCTTAGATCTCGTTGAATGGGATACGCAGTATTTT. The encoded protein is CASSLDLVEWDTQYF. This chain connects TRBV11-2 to TRBJ2-3; unclear D gene. This CDR3 comprises 15 residues. CDR1 is SGHAT, CDR2 FQNNGV, per germline. The V and J ends lost 0 bases and 6 bases respectively, with 13 bases between them.

The chain carries TRBV5-6 and TRBJ2-2, with a weak D call TRBD2 (5 bases). The CDR3 has 14 amino acids. Germline loops: CDR1 SGHDT, CDR2 YYEEEE. Between the trimmed V and J ends, which lost 2 bases and 4 bases, there was a span of 9 bases. CDR3 in DNA: TGTGCCAGCAGCTTCTTTACTAGCACCGGGGAGCTGTTTTTT. Residues: CASSFFTSTGELFF.

This sequence joins TRBV18 and TRBJ1-1; D might be TRBD1 (6 bases). The CDR3 has 14 residues. The V end was cut by 2 bases, the J end by 4 bases, with 11 bases between. Germline V gives CDR1 KGHSH, CDR2 LQKENI. CDR3 coding DNA: TGTGCCAGCTCACCAGGCCAGGGGTCCACTGAAGCTTTCTTT. Amino acid sequence: CASSPGQGSTEAFF.

The chain has TRBV7-2 and TRBJ1-4; 8 positions agree with TRBD1. Trimming cost V 3 bases and J 8 bases; bases outside gene matches: 5. This CDR3 has 14 amino acids. Germline CDR1 is SGHTA and CDR2 is FQGNSA. CDR3 DNA: TGTGCCAGCAGCTTTAAGACAGGGGCGGAAAAACTGTTTTTT. Protein product: CASSFKTGAEKLFF.

This chain joins TRBV29-1 and TRBJ2-5, with D unclear. Germline loops: CDR1 SQVTM, CDR2 ANQGSEA. CDR3 length equals 12 residues. With 3 bases removed from V and 2 bases from J, the gap between germline ends came to 7 bases. Here the CDR3 DNA reads TGCAGCGTTGATCAGCAGCAAGAGACCCAGTACTTC. It is translated as CSVDQQQETQYF. The variable domain in full, with the rest retrieved from reference TRBV29-1 and TRBJ2-5, is SAVISQKPSRDICQRGTSLTIQCQVDSQVTMMFWYRQQPGQSLTLIATANQGSEATYESGFVIDKFPISRPNLTFSTLTVSNMSPEDSSIYLCSVDQQQETQYFGPGTRLLVL.